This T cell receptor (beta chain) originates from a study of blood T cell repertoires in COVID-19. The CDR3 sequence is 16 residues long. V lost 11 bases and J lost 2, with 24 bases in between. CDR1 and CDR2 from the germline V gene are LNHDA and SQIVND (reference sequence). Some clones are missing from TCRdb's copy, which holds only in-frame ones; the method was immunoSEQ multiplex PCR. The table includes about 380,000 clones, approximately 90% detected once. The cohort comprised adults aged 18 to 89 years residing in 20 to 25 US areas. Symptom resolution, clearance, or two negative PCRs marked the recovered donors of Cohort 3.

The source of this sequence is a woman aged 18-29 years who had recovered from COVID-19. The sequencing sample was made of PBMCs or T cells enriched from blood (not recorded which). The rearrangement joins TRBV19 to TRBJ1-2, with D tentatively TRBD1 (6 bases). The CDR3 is CASFAGAWGSNYGYTF. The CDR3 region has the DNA TGTGCCTCCTTTGCGGGGGCGTGGGGGTCCAACTATGGCTACACCTTC.